The clone carrying this T cell receptor beta chain was seen many times. No antigen is known for it. The TCR beta library used iRepertoire HTBI primers with Arm-PCR amplification of CDR3. TCRdb itself ran the multiplex PCR reads through MiXCR, one entry per CDR3 protein. The sample includes more than 400,000 distinct CDR3 sequences, roughly 15% of them seen just once. Time point defined: newly diagnosed GD, antithyroid drugs for less than 3 months. There was RNA extracted from PBMCs, and the TCR library was made from it. This sample was included in a study of regulatory T cells in long-lasting Graves disease. Study-level findings and limits: Persistent Graves' patients had lower TCR diversity than newly diagnosed ones.

A further study also used this sample, focusing on T cells in Graves' hyperthyroidism and ophthalmopathy. That source adds: Using the HTBI primer set, a first-round RT-PCR was run on the TCR CDR3.

This TCR was recovered from a woman in her 30s with Graves disease. The material sequenced was peripheral blood mononuclear cells (PBMCs), taken at new diagnosis, from a patient treated with antithyroid drugs.

CDR3: CSAPNTLTSGRIYEQYF. In DNA form, the CDR3 reads TGCAGTGCTCCGAATACTCTTACTAGCGGGAGGATCTACGAGCAGTACTTC. The chain couples TRBV20-1 to TRBJ2-7; 12 positions agree with TRBD2. CDR3 length: 17 amino acids. The germline V gene has CDR1 DFQATT and CDR2 SNEGSKA (reference sequence). The V segment lost 5 bases and the J segment 3 bases; nucleotides outside the gene matches: 14.